This TCR beta chain came from a study of blood T cell repertoires in COVID-19. Whole-study context: Acute and convalescent COVID-19 samples came from the United States, Italy and Spain. Nucleic acid was either cDNA or gDNA, and it came from T cells, B-cell-depleted T cells, or PBMCs.

In the source study's methods: By means of reference gene primer amplification, nucleated cell counts were estimated. The repertoire was sequenced with immunoSEQ multiplex PCR; TCRdb's copy has only in-frame clones and lacks some. The D gene and trimming were derived from the DNA, and the V and J assignments and clone size from that table. The data contain about 230,000 clones, around four fifths of them singletons. V was cut by 1 base and J by 1 base, with 9 bases left in between. CDR1 is SGHKS and CDR2 is YYEKEE in the germline V gene (reference sequence). The length of the CDR3 is 15 residues. The chain employs TRBV5-5 and TRBJ1-5, with unresolved D. The specimen sequenced was peripheral blood. The clonotype was recovered from a woman in her 70s with active or convalescent COVID-19. As DNA, the CDR3 is TGTGCCAGCAGCTTGTTGTTTGGCAGCAATCAGCCCCAGCATTTT. Translating it yields CASSLLFGSNQPQHF.